The rows below give T cell receptor beta chains drawn from one sample of a study of T cell responses to AZD1222 COVID-19 vaccine. Generated by immunoSEQ multiplex PCR, the TCRdb table keeps only in-frame clones and is missing some. Counted here are roughly 140,000 clones, about 89% occurring once; the ten biggest clones make up about 4.4%. The specimen was peripheral blood, collected on day 0 of AZD1222 vaccination. The receptors shown here come from an adult in good health. The CDR3 runs from the conserved cysteine through the conserved F or W. Fields, in order: V gene, D gene, J gene, clone size, CDR3 protein, CDR3 DNA. D genes are given only for firm matches. Rows give clone size only sometimes, using once, few, many, or a class for an expanded clone.

v_call: TRBV30
d_call: NA
j_call: TRBJ1-2
clone_size: NA
cdr3_aa: CAWRKTASNYGYTF
cdr3_nt: TGTGCCTGGAGGAAGACAGCTTCTAACTATGGCTACACCTTC

v_call: TRBV15
d_call: NA
j_call: TRBJ1-2
clone_size: NA
cdr3_aa: CATSRDGGSRTIYGYTF
cdr3_nt: TGTGCCACCAGCAGAGACGGGGGCAGCAGGACAATCTATGGCTACACCTTC

v_call: TRBV2
d_call: TRBD1
j_call: TRBJ1-1
clone_size: NA
cdr3_aa: CASSKQGASTEAFF
cdr3_nt: TGTGCCAGCAGTAAACAGGGGGCTAGCACTGAAGCTTTCTTT

v_call: TRBV7-2
d_call: NA
j_call: TRBJ1-5
clone_size: once
cdr3_aa: CASSTRQYNQPQHF
cdr3_nt: TGTGCCAGCAGCACCCGACAGTACAATCAGCCCCAGCATTTT

v_call: TRBV24-1
d_call: TRBD2
j_call: TRBJ2-1
clone_size: NA
cdr3_aa: CATSDNSGGRHNEQFF
cdr3_nt: TGTGCCACCAGTGATAATTCGGGGGGTAGGCACAATGAGCAGTTCTTC

v_call: TRBV7-8
d_call: TRBD1
j_call: TRBJ2-6
clone_size: NA
cdr3_aa: CASSFKGQKSSGANVLTF
cdr3_nt: TGTGCCAGCAGCTTTAAGGGACAGAAGAGCTCTGGGGCCAACGTCCTGACTTTC

v_call: TRBV3-1/TRBV3-2
d_call: NA
j_call: TRBJ1-6
clone_size: NA
cdr3_aa: CASSNRNSPLHF
cdr3_nt: TGTGCCAGCAGCAACCGTAATTCACCCCTCCACTTT

v_call: TRBV27
d_call: TRBD1
j_call: TRBJ1-2
clone_size: once
cdr3_aa: CASSSYQRGLNYGYTF
cdr3_nt: TGTGCCAGCAGTTCATACCAGAGGGGGCTGAACTATGGCTACACCTTC

v_call: TRBV19
d_call: TRBD2
j_call: TRBJ2-1
clone_size: NA
cdr3_aa: CASSIKAGGYNEQFF
cdr3_nt: TGTGCCAGTAGTATAAAGGCGGGAGGGTACAATGAGCAGTTCTTC

v_call: TRBV18
d_call: NA
j_call: TRBJ1-6
clone_size: NA
cdr3_aa: CASSRTENNSPLHF
cdr3_nt: TGTGCCAGTTCACGGACAGAAAACAATTCACCCCTCCACTTT

v_call: TRBV5-1
d_call: NA
j_call: TRBJ1-2
clone_size: NA
cdr3_aa: CASSLARASNGYTF
cdr3_nt: TGCGCCAGCAGCTTGGCCCGGGCGAGCAATGGCTACACCTTC

v_call: TRBV20-1
d_call: TRBD1
j_call: TRBJ1-1
clone_size: NA
cdr3_aa: CSATTGEAFF
cdr3_nt: TGCAGTGCTACCACAGGGGAGGCTTTCTTT

v_call: TRBV3-1/TRBV3-2
d_call: NA
j_call: TRBJ2-1
clone_size: NA
cdr3_aa: CASSHGQGALVAGYNEQFF
cdr3_nt: TGTGCCAGCAGCCACGGACAGGGTGCTTTGGTAGCGGGATACAATGAGCAGTTCTTC

v_call: TRBV7-2
d_call: TRBD1
j_call: TRBJ2-7
clone_size: NA
cdr3_aa: CASSLGTGGGYEQYF
cdr3_nt: TGTGCCAGCAGCTTAGGGACAGGGGGCGGGTACGAGCAGTACTTC

v_call: TRBV4-1
d_call: TRBD1
j_call: TRBJ1-2
clone_size: NA
cdr3_aa: CASSQARGGQEGYTF
cdr3_nt: TGCGCCAGCAGCCAAGCAAGGGGGGGACAGGAGGGCTACACCTTC

v_call: TRBV27
d_call: NA
j_call: TRBJ2-7
clone_size: NA
cdr3_aa: CASSGIKTLDHEQYF
cdr3_nt: TGTGCCAGCAGTGGGATCAAGACACTCGACCACGAGCAGTACTTC

v_call: TRBV6-6
d_call: TRBD1
j_call: TRBJ2-3
clone_size: NA
cdr3_aa: CASSFNRQGVTDTQYF
cdr3_nt: TGTGCCAGCAGCTTTAACCGACAGGGGGTCACAGATACGCAGTATTTT

v_call: TRBV6-1
d_call: TRBD1
j_call: TRBJ1-5
clone_size: NA
cdr3_aa: CASSDRGWFDQPQHF
cdr3_nt: TGTGCCAGCAGTGACAGGGGGTGGTTTGATCAGCCCCAGCATTTT

v_call: TRBV28
d_call: TRBD1
j_call: TRBJ1-4
clone_size: NA
cdr3_aa: CASSFPGQAWGTNEKLFF
cdr3_nt: TGTGCCAGCAGTTTCCCAGGACAGGCGTGGGGGACTAATGAAAAACTGTTTTTT

v_call: TRBV11-2
d_call: TRBD1
j_call: TRBJ2-1
clone_size: once
cdr3_aa: CASSLGQGRMFHEQFF
cdr3_nt: TGTGCCAGCAGCTTAGGACAGGGGCGAATGTTCCATGAGCAGTTCTTC

v_call: TRBV30
d_call: TRBD2
j_call: TRBJ2-3
clone_size: NA
cdr3_aa: CAWRLAGRTDTQYF
cdr3_nt: TGTGCCTGGAGACTAGCGGGACGAACAGATACGCAGTATTTT

v_call: TRBV10-3
d_call: NA
j_call: TRBJ2-1
clone_size: NA
cdr3_aa: CAISSTANEQFF
cdr3_nt: TGTGCCATATCCTCGACTGCGAATGAGCAGTTCTTC